This record looks at one TCR beta chain sequence and its context. The junction differs from germline at one of its ends, possibly a read error. This CDR3 comprises 14 residues. CDR1 and CDR2 from the germline V gene are SGHAT and FQNNGV. This sample is drawn from a study of tumor and adjacent non-tumor tissue in lung cancer. The library came from three nested PCR rounds adapted from ARM-PCR protocols. TCRdb recomputed calls from the multiplex PCR reads with MiXCR, one row per CDR3 protein. The sample records 100,000 or so distinct CDR3 sequences, 80% being singletons. No cell sorting was done before RNA was extracted from the tissue. More than 3 cm separated this lung sample from the edge of the tumor.

Sequencing input: distant non-tumor lung tissue. V gene TRBV11-2 combines with J gene TRBJ2-3; the match to TRBD2 covers 12 bases. The receptor was derived from a man aged 55 to 70 with small cell lung cancer. The CDR3 protein is CTSHRLAGADTQYF. The CDR3 DNA reads as TGTACCAGCCACCGACTAGCGGGAGCTGATACGCAATATTTT.